These 2 T cell receptor beta chains were sequenced from one sample in a study of blood T cell repertoires in COVID-19. TCRdb's table, derived via immunoSEQ multiplex PCR, lists solely in-frame clones and lacks some. The repertoire holds about 500,000 clones, with 89% as singletons. The sequencing sample was made of peripheral blood. The receptors here all came from a man younger than 30 with COVID-19, enrolled during active disease.

This clone was observed a single time. The chain links TRBV7-6 to TRBJ1-6; D is undetermined. CDR1 and CDR2 (germline): SGHVS, FNYEAQ. This CDR3 has 13 residues. Trimming cost V 5 bases and J 8 bases, with 10 bases left between them. CDR3 DNA sequence: TGTGCCAGCAGCCATGGCCGGGATTCACCCCTCCACTTT. Protein product: CASSHGRDSPLHF. Full variable domain (missing parts from reference TRBV7-6 and TRBJ1-6): GAGVSQSPRYKVTKRGQDVALRCDPISGHVSLYWYRQALGQGPEFLTYFNYEAQQDKSGLPNDRFSAERPEGSISTLTIQRTEQRDSAMYRCASSHGRDSPLHFGNGTRLTVT.

The J gene is TRBJ2-5, the V gene TRBV2; TRBD1 matches 7 bases. The V gene's germline CDR1 is SNHLY and CDR2 FYNNEI. The CDR3 covers 13 residues. With 8 bases clipped from V and 5 bases from J, the junction kept 8 bases outside the gene matches. The CDR3 sequence is CASGTGAVETQYF. CDR3 bases: TGTGCCAGCGGAACAGGGGCGGTGGAGACCCAGTACTTC.